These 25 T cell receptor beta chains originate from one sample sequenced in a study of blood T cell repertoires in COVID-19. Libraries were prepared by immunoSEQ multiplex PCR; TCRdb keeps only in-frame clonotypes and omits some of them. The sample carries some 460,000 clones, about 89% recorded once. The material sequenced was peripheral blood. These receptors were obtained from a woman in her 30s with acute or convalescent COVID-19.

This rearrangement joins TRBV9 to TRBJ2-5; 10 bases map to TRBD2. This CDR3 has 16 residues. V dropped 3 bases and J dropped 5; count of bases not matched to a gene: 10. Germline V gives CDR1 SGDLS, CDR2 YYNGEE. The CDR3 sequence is CASSANLAGAPETQYF. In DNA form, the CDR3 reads TGTGCCAGCAGCGCCAATCTAGCGGGGGCGCCGGAGACCCAGTACTTC.

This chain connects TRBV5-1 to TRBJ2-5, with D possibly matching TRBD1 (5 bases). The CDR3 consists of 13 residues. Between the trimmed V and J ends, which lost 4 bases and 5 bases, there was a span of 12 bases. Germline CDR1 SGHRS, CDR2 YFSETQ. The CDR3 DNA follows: TGCGCCAGCAGCAACCAGGGTGAGGAGACCCAGTACTTC. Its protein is CASSNQGEETQYF.

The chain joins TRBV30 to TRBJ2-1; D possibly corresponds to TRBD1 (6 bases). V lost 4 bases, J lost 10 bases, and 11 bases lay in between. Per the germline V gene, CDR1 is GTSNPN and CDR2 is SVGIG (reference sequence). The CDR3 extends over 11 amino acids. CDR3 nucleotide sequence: TGTGCCTGGATGACAGGAATCGAGCAGTTCTTC. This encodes CAWMTGIEQFF.

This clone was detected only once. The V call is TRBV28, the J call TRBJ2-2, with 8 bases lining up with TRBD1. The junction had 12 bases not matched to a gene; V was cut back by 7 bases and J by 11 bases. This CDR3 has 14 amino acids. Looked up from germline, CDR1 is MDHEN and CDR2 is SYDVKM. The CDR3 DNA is TGTGCCAGCATCCGGGGGACAGGCCGCGGAGAGCTGTTTTTT. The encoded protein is CASIRGTGRGELFF. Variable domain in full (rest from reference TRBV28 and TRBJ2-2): DVKVTQSSRYLVKRTGEKVFLECVQDMDHENMFWYRQDPGLGLRLIYFSYDVKMKEKGDIPEGYSVSREKKERFSLILESASTNQTSMYLCASIRGTGRGELFFGEGSRLTVL.

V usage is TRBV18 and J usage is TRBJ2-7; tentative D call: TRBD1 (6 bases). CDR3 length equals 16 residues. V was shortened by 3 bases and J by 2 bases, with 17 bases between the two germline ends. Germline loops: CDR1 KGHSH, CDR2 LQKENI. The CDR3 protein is CASSPTNTGSAYEQYF. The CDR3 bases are TGTGCCAGCTCACCCACGAATACAGGGAGCGCCTACGAGCAGTACTTC.

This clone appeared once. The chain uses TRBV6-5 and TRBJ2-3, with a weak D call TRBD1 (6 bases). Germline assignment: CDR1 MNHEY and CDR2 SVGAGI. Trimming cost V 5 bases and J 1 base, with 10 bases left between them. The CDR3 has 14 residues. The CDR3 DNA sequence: TGTGCCAGCAGTACAGGACAGCGCACAGATACGCAGTATTTT. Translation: CASSTGQRTDTQYF.

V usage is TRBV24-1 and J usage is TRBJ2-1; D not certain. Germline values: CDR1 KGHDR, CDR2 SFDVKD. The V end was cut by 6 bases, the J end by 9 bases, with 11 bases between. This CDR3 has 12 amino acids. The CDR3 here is CATSKIGSEQFF. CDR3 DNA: TGTGCCACCAGTAAAATTGGTAGTGAGCAGTTCTTC.

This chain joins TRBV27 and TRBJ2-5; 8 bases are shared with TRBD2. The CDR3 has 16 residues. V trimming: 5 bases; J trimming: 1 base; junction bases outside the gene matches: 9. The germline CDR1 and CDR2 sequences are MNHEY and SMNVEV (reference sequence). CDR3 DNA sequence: TGTGCCAGCAGTCCTAAAGCGGGGGCACTCCAAGAGACCCAGTACTTC. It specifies CASSPKAGALQETQYF.

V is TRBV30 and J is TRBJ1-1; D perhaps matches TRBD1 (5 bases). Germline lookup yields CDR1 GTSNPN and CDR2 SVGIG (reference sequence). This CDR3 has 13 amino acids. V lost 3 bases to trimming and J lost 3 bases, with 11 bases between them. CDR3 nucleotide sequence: TGTGCCTGGAGCGTCGGGGGTTACACTGAAGCTTTCTTT. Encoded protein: CAWSVGGYTEAFF.

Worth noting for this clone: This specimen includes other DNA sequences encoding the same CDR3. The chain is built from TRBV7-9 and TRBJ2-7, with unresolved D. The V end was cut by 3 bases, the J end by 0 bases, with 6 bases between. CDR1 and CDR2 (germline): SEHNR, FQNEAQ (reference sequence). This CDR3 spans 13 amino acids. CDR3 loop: CASSFGGSYEQYF. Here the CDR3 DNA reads TGTGCCAGCAGCTTTGGCGGCTCCTACGAGCAGTACTTC.

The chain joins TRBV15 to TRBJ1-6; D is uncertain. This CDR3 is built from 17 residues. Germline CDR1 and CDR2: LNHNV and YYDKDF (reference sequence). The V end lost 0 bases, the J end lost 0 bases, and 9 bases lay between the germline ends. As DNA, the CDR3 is TGTGCCACCAGCAGAGATCGAGGAAGCTCCTATAATTCACCCCTCCACTTT. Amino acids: CATSRDRGSSYNSPLHF. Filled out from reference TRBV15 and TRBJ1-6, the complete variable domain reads DAMVIQNPRYQVTQFGKPVTLSCSQTLNHNVMYWYQQKSSQAPKLLFHYYDKDFNNEADTPDNFQSRRPNTSFCFLDIRSPGLGDTAMYLCATSRDRGSSYNSPLHFGNGTRLTVT.

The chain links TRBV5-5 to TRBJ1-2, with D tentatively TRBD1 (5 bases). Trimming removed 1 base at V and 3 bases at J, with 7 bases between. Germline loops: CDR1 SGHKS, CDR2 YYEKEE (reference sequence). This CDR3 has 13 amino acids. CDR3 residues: CASSLTGDYGYTF. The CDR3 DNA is TGTGCCAGCAGCTTGACAGGTGACTATGGCTACACCTTC.

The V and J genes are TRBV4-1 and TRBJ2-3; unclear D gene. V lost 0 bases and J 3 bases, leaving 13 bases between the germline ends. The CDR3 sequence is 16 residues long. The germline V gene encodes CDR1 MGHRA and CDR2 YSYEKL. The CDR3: CASSQESSTLTDTQYF. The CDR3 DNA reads TGCGCCAGCAGCCAAGAGTCTAGTACCCTAACAGATACGCAGTATTTT.

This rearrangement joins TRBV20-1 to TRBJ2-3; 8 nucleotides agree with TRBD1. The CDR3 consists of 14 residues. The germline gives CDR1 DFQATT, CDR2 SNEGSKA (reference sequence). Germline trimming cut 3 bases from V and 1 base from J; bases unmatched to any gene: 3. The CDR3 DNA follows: TGCAGTGCTAGTTTGGACAGGGGCACAGATACGCAGTATTTT. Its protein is CSASLDRGTDTQYF.

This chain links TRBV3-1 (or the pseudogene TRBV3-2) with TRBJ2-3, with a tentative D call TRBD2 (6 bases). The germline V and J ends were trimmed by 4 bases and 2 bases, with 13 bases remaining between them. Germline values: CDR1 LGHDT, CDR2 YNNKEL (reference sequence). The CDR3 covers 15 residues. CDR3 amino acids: CASSPAGGDTDTQYF. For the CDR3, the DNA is TGTGCCAGCAGCCCGGCGGGCGGGGACACAGATACGCAGTATTTT.

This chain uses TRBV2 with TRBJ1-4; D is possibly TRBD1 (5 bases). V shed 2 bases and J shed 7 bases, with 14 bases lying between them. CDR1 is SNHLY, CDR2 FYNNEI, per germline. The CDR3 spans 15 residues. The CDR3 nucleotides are TGTGCCAGCAGTGAATGGGCGGGAGACAGTGAAAAACTGTTTTTT. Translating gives CASSEWAGDSEKLFF.

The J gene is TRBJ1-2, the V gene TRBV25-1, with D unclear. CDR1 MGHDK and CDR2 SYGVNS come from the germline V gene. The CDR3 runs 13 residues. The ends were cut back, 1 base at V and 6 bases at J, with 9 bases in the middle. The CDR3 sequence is CASSEFSRDGYTF. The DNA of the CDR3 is TGTGCCAGCAGTGAATTTTCCCGGGATGGCTACACCTTC.

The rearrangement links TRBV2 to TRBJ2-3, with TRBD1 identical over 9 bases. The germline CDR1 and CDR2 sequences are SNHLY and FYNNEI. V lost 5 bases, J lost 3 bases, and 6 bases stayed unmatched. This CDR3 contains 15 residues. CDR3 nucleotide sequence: TGTGCCAGCAGTAGACAGGGGGAGGGGACAGATACGCAGTATTTT. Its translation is CASSRQGEGTDTQYF.

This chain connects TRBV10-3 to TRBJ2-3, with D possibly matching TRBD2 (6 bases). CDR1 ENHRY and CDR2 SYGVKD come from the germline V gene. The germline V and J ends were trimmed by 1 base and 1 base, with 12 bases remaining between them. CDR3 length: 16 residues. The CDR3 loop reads CAISELGRKRTDTQYF. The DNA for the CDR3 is TGTGCCATCAGTGAGTTGGGGAGGAAACGCACAGATACGCAGTATTTT.

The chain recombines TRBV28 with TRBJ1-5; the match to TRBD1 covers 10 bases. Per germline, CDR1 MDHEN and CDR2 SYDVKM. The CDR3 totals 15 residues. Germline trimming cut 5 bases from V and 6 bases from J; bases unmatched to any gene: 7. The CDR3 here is CASSLDRGPSQPQHF. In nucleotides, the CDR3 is TGTGCCAGCAGTCTTGACAGGGGGCCAAGTCAGCCCCAGCATTTT.

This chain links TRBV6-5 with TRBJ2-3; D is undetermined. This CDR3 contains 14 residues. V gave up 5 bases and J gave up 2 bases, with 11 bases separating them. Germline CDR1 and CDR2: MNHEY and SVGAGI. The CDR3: CASSQVGSTDTQYF. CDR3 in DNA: TGTGCCAGCAGTCAGGTGGGCTCCACAGATACGCAGTATTTT.

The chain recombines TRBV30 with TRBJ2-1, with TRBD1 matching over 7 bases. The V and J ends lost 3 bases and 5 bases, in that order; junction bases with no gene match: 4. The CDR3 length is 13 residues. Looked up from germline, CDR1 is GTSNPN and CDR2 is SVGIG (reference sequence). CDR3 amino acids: CAWSAGTDNEQFF. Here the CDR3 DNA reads TGTGCCTGGAGCGCTGGGACAGACAATGAGCAGTTCTTC. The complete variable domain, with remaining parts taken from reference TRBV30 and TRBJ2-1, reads SQTIHQWPATLVQPVGSPLSLECTVEGTSNPNLYWYRQAAGRGLQLLFYSVGIGQISSEVPQNLSASRPQDRQFILSSKKLLLSDSGFYLCAWSAGTDNEQFFGPGTRLTVL.

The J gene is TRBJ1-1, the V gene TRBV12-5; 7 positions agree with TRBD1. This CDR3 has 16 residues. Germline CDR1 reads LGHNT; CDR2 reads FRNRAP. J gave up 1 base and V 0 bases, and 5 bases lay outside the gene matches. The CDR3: CASGLVLGGKNTEAFF. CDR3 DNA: TGTGCTAGTGGTTTGGTACTAGGGGGCAAGAACACTGAAGCTTTCTTT. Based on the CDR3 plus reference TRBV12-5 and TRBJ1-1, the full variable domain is DARVTQTPRHKVTEMGQEVTMRCQPILGHNTVFWYRQTMMQGLELLAYFRNRAPLDDSGMPKDRFSAEMPDATLATLKIQPSEPRDSAVYFCASGLVLGGKNTEAFFGQGTRLTVV.

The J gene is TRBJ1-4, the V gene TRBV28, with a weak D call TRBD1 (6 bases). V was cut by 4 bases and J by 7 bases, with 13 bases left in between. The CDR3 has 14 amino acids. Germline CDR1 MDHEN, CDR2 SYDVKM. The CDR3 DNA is TGTGCCAGCAGTTATGGGGGCGCCTCTGAAAAACTGTTTTTT. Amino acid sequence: CASSYGGASEKLFF.

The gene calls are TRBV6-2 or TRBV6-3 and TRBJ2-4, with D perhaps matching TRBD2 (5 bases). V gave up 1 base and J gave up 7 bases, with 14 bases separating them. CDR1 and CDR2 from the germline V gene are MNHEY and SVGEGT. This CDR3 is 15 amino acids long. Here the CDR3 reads CASSYFDGEPNIQYF. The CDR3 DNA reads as TGTGCCAGCAGTTACTTCGACGGGGAACCGAACATTCAGTACTTC.